Below, 32 T cell receptor beta chains from the same sample are listed, as sequenced in a study of blood T cell repertoires in COVID-19. Using immunoSEQ multiplex PCR, the repertoire was profiled, and TCRdb retains in-frame clones only, with some absent. Altogether some 300,000 clones are present, under 90% being singletons, with the ten largest covering around 9%. The sample taken for sequencing was PBMCs or T cells enriched from blood (not recorded which). Receptors were obtained from a woman in her twenties or thirties who had recovered from COVID-19.

V usage is TRBV28 and J usage is TRBJ1-2; 11 bases agree with TRBD1. The CDR3 sequence is 15 residues long. Germline V CDR1 and CDR2: MDHEN, SYDVKM. V gave up 6 bases and J gave up 5 bases; unmatched junction bases: 8. The CDR3 DNA reads as TGTGCCAGCAGGGGACAGGGGGTTTTATGGTATGGCTACACCTTC. Amino acid sequence: CASRGQGVLWYGYTF.

The table lists this clone with a count of one. The V and J genes are TRBV5-1 and TRBJ2-3, with D tentatively TRBD2 (7 bases). This CDR3 is built from 14 residues. V was shortened by 3 bases and J by 6 bases, with 14 bases between the two germline ends. Looked up from germline, CDR1 is SGHRS and CDR2 is YFSETQ. The CDR3 is CASSWGGRGDTQYF. DNA for the CDR3: TGCGCCAGCAGCTGGGGGGGCAGAGGGGATACGCAGTATTTT.

The chain carries TRBV18 and TRBJ1-2, with 8 bases aligning to TRBD1. CDR1 is KGHSH and CDR2 is LQKENI in the germline V gene. This CDR3 is 16 amino acids long. The V gene end was trimmed by 4 bases and the J gene end by 3 bases; junction bases not matched to a gene: 10. The CDR3 sequence: CASSLYSGTGDYGYTF. The CDR3 DNA sequence: TGTGCCAGCTCACTCTACTCCGGGACAGGCGACTATGGCTACACCTTC.

The chain joins TRBV18 to TRBJ2-7, with TRBD1 identical over 7 bases. V was clipped by 3 bases and J by 0 bases; unmatched bases: 11. This CDR3 region has 17 residues. The germline V gene has CDR1 KGHSH and CDR2 LQKENI. The CDR3 loop reads CASSPGVPDRHSYEQYF. The CDR3 DNA reads as TGTGCCAGCTCACCCGGAGTCCCGGACAGGCACTCCTACGAGCAGTACTTC.

The V gene is TRBV4-2, the J gene TRBJ2-7; TRBD2 aligns across 11 bases. CDR3 size: 13 residues. CDR1 and CDR2 (germline): LGHNA, YNFKEQ. Trimming removed 6 bases from V and 6 bases from J; junction bases left unmatched: 4. CDR3 sequence reads: CASRSLAGGEQYF. The CDR3 bases are TGTGCCAGCAGAAGTCTAGCGGGGGGCGAGCAGTACTTC.

The chain carries TRBV5-1 and TRBJ1-4; TRBD1 agrees at 8 bases. J lost 6 bases, V lost 4 bases, and 5 bases had no gene match. CDR1 is SGHRS and CDR2 is YFSETQ in the germline V gene. This CDR3 has 14 residues. This CDR3 reads CASSQGAEDEKLFF. Written as DNA, the CDR3 is TGCGCCAGCAGCCAGGGGGCGGAGGATGAAAAACTGTTTTTT. The entire variable domain, with the rest obtained from reference TRBV5-1 and TRBJ1-4, is as follows: KAGVTQTPRYLIKTRGQQVTLSCSPISGHRSVSWYQQTPGQGLQFLFEYFSETQRNKGNFPGRFSGRQFSNSRSEMNVSTLELGDSALYLCASSQGAEDEKLFFGSGTQLSVL.

The chain uses TRBV7-9 and TRBJ2-3; no reliable D call. The CDR3 covers 11 residues. V dropped 5 bases and J dropped 4 bases, with 4 bases sitting between them. Germline CDR1 is SEHNR and CDR2 is FQNEAQ (reference sequence). The CDR3 nucleotides are TGTGCCAGCAGCATATCAGATACGCAGTATTTT. It yields the protein CASSISDTQYF.

The chain combines TRBV5-1 with TRBJ1-2; 7 bases line up with TRBD1. V was pared by 3 bases and J by 6 bases, with 11 bases of the junction left unmatched. From germline, CDR1 is SGHRS and CDR2 YFSETQ. This CDR3 has 15 residues. The CDR3 protein is CASSWGPGQSDGYTF. The CDR3 DNA reads as TGCGCCAGCAGCTGGGGGCCGGGACAGAGTGATGGCTACACCTTC.

V usage is TRBV2 and J usage is TRBJ2-5, with a possible D match to TRBD2 (7 bases). The germline V and J ends were trimmed by 7 bases and 7 bases, with 13 bases remaining between them. This CDR3 is built from 12 residues. In germline, CDR1 is SNHLY, CDR2 FYNNEI. This CDR3 is CASTGGPGTQYF. In nucleotides, the CDR3 is TGTGCCAGCACCGGGGGGCCCGGGACCCAGTACTTC.

This clone showed up just once. The rearrangement links TRBV15 to TRBJ2-7, with 9 bases that match TRBD1. V dropped 6 bases and J dropped 4; count of bases not matched to a gene: 4. The CDR3 consists of 13 residues. Germline V gene sequence: CDR1 LNHNV, CDR2 YYDKDF (reference sequence). CDR3 bases: TGTGCCACCAGGGGGACAGGGATTTACGAGCAGTACTTC. This encodes CATRGTGIYEQYF.

This chain uses TRBV28 with TRBJ2-1; 8 bases line up with TRBD2. CDR3 length equals 15 residues. V trimming: 5 bases; J trimming: 8 bases; junction bases outside the gene matches: 11. Per the germline V gene, CDR1 is MDHEN and CDR2 is SYDVKM. For the CDR3, the DNA is TGTGCCAGCAGTCCCGGGTCGACGGGGGGGGATGAGCAGTTCTTC. As protein: CASSPGSTGGDEQFF.

The chain recombines TRBV5-6 with TRBJ2-7; D is unresolved. This CDR3 comprises 15 residues. V gave up 0 bases and J gave up 2 bases, with 12 bases separating them. CDR1 is SGHDT, CDR2 YYEEEE, per germline. This CDR3 is CASSLAFPRTYEQYF. The CDR3 DNA follows: TGTGCCAGCAGCTTGGCCTTCCCGCGGACCTACGAGCAGTACTTC.

The chain combines TRBV2 with TRBJ2-5, with 7 bases lining up with TRBD2. CDR1 SNHLY and CDR2 FYNNEI come from the germline V gene. This CDR3 has 15 residues. After removal of 7 bases from V and 5 bases from J, the junction contained 13 bases not matched to a gene. CDR3 bases: TGTGCCAGCACCGAAGGGGCGGGAGTTAGGGAGACCCAGTACTTC. Residues: CASTEGAGVRETQYF.

V gene TRBV7-2 combines with J gene TRBJ1-1; D not resolved. The germline V and J ends were trimmed by 0 bases and 9 bases, with 11 bases remaining between them. This CDR3 has 13 amino acids. Germline CDR1 is SGHTA and CDR2 is FQGNSA. The chain's CDR3 is CASSLARKYQAFF. In nucleotides, the CDR3 is TGTGCCAGCAGCTTAGCGCGTAAATACCAAGCTTTCTTT.

Points on this clone: The CDR3 does not end in the conserved phenylalanine or tryptophan, so this is likely a read error. The DNA is omitted, as the CDR3 cannot be located on it reliably, and the CDR3 follows TCRdb's listing. The chain couples TRBV14 to TRBJ2-7; the D call in the table, TRBD1, was not verified against the DNA. The CDR3 length equals 11 residues, ends included. CDR1 and CDR2 (germline): SGHDN, FVKESK. CDR3 protein: CASSTSGTGFT.

V usage is TRBV5-1 and J usage is TRBJ2-7, with 12 positions matching TRBD2. Trimming removed 2 bases from V and 2 bases from J; junction bases left unmatched: 2. In germline, CDR1 is SGHRS, CDR2 YFSETQ. The CDR3 extends over 15 amino acids. The CDR3 loop reads CASSFGLAGPYEQYF. The CDR3 DNA reads as TGCGCCAGCAGCTTTGGACTAGCGGGGCCCTACGAGCAGTACTTC.

This sequence joins TRBV11-2 and TRBJ2-7, with D tentatively TRBD2 (6 bases). Trimming pared 0 bases from V and 6 bases from J, leaving 9 bases between. The CDR3 runs 13 residues. Germline V gene lookup returns CDR1 SGHAT and CDR2 FQNNGV. The CDR3 spells CASSLERGGEQYF. In DNA form, the CDR3 reads TGTGCCAGCAGCTTAGAGCGGGGAGGCGAGCAGTACTTC.

The chain links TRBV6-6 to TRBJ1-5; D possibly corresponds to TRBD1 (6 bases). Trimming shortened V by 6 bases and J by 7 bases, and 16 bases separated the two germline ends. Germline V gene sequence: CDR1 MNHNY, CDR2 SVGAGI (reference sequence). This CDR3 spans 14 amino acids. CDR3 amino acids: CASSAQGLGQPQHF. In nucleotides, the CDR3 is TGTGCCAGCAGCGCTCAGGGGCTCGGGCAGCCCCAGCATTTT.

The V call is TRBV24-1, the J call TRBJ1-1; D is uncertain. CDR3 length equals 12 residues. The V and J ends lost 8 bases and 0 bases respectively, with 6 bases between them. Germline V gives CDR1 KGHDR, CDR2 SFDVKD. The CDR3 nucleotides read TGTGCCACCACAGGCATGAACACTGAAGCTTTCTTT. Protein product: CATTGMNTEAFF.

This rearrangement joins TRBV6-5 to TRBJ2-7; 9 bases fit TRBD1. V was clipped by 6 bases and J by 5 bases; unmatched bases: 11. The CDR3 covers 15 residues. Germline V gives CDR1 MNHEY, CDR2 SVGAGI. CDR3 protein: CASRSSPGQGDEQYF. The CDR3 region has the DNA TGTGCCAGCAGGTCAAGTCCGGGACAGGGTGACGAGCAGTACTTC.

The J gene is TRBJ2-1, the V gene TRBV7-8, with D possibly TRBD2 on 5 matching bases. Germline V gives CDR1 SGHVS, CDR2 FQNEAQ. Trimming removed 5 bases at V and 7 bases at J, with 15 bases between. The CDR3 is made up of 14 amino acids. CDR3 DNA sequence: TGTGCCAGCAGCCCGGGGTTACAAAGGAATGAGCAGTTCTTC. It translates to CASSPGLQRNEQFF.

V is TRBV19 and J is TRBJ1-1; the D gene is possibly TRBD1 (6 bases). CDR3 length: 14 amino acids. Between the trimmed V and J ends, which lost 0 bases and 8 bases, there was a span of 13 bases. Germline V gene sequence: CDR1 LNHDA, CDR2 SQIVND (reference sequence). The CDR3, as DNA: TGTGCCAGTAGTATAGATCTTGGGGGCATCGAAGCTTTCTTT. It encodes CASSIDLGGIEAFF.

The table lists this clone with a count of one. The V call is TRBV7-6, the J call TRBJ2-2, with TRBD2 matching over 7 bases. Germline V lookup: CDR1 SGHVS, CDR2 FNYEAQ. The CDR3 spans 19 residues. J gave up 7 bases and V 4 bases, and 21 bases lay outside the gene matches. The CDR3 here is CASSYARTRGGRRVGELFF. The CDR3, as DNA: TGTGCCAGCAGCTACGCCCGTACCAGAGGCGGGAGAAGGGTCGGGGAGCTGTTTTTT. Variable domain in full (rest from reference TRBV7-6 and TRBJ2-2): GAGVSQSPRYKVTKRGQDVALRCDPISGHVSLYWYRQALGQGPEFLTYFNYEAQQDKSGLPNDRFSAERPEGSISTLTIQRTEQRDSAMYRCASSYARTRGGRRVGELFFGEGSRLTVL.

The chain has TRBV5-1 and TRBJ2-1, with unresolved D. With 0 bases removed from V and 3 bases from J, the gap between germline ends came to 13 bases. This CDR3 is built from 16 residues. The V gene's germline CDR1 is SGHRS and CDR2 YFSETQ. The CDR3 DNA follows: TGCGCCAGCAGCTTGGCAGTCGGCGGATACTACAATGAGCAGTTCTTC. Its protein product is CASSLAVGGYYNEQFF.

The rearrangement joins TRBV5-5 to TRBJ1-2; TRBD1 is a possible D gene (5 bases). Trimming cost V 4 bases and J 4 bases, with 17 bases left between them. This CDR3 has 15 amino acids. The germline gives CDR1 SGHKS, CDR2 YYEKEE (reference sequence). The CDR3 spells CASSPTDPTVYGYTF. CDR3 coding DNA: TGTGCCAGCAGCCCGACAGATCCTACCGTCTATGGCTACACCTTC.

V gene TRBV27 combines with J gene TRBJ1-2; a weak D match, TRBD1 (6 bases). Trimming stripped 2 bases from V and 1 base from J, with 11 bases between. The germline V gene encodes CDR1 MNHEY and CDR2 SMNVEV (reference sequence). The CDR3 is 15 amino acids. The CDR3 DNA reads TGTGCCAGCAGTTTAAGGCCAGGGGTTAACTATGGCTACACCTTC. This encodes CASSLRPGVNYGYTF.

The chain links TRBV7-2 to TRBJ2-1; the D gene is possibly TRBD2 (5 bases). Trimming shortened V by 2 bases and J by 4 bases, and 21 bases separated the two germline ends. The CDR3 contains 18 residues. Per the germline V gene, CDR1 is SGHTA and CDR2 is FQGNSA. The CDR3 loop is CASSLLAAHTTKYNEQFF. The DNA for the CDR3 is TGTGCCAGCAGCTTACTTGCGGCACACACGACTAAATACAATGAGCAGTTCTTC. The full variable domain, completed using reference TRBV7-2 and TRBJ2-1, is GAGVSQSPSNKVTEKGKDVELRCDPISGHTALYWYRQSLGQGLEFLIYFQGNSAPDKSGLPSDRFSAERTGGSVSTLTIQRTQQEDSAVYLCASSLLAAHTTKYNEQFFGPGTRLTVL.

This chain joins TRBV3-1 (or the pseudogene TRBV3-2) and TRBJ2-7; D is uncertain. CDR1 is LGHDT, CDR2 YNNKEL, per germline (reference sequence). This CDR3 is built from 12 residues. V lost 6 bases and J 2 bases, leaving 8 bases between the germline ends. CDR3 sequence reads: CASSLFPYEQYF. Here the CDR3 DNA reads TGTGCCAGCAGTCTCTTTCCCTACGAGCAGTACTTC.

Regarding this clone: Distinct nucleotide sequences in the sample also encode this CDR3. V usage is TRBV27 and J usage is TRBJ2-7; 9 nucleotides align to TRBD2. This CDR3 is 13 amino acids long. J gave up 2 bases and V 6 bases, and 2 bases lay outside the gene matches. Per the germline V gene, CDR1 is MNHEY and CDR2 is SMNVEV (reference sequence). This CDR3 is CASRLAGAYEQYF. In DNA form, the CDR3 reads TGTGCCAGCAGACTAGCGGGCGCCTACGAGCAGTACTTC.

This chain joins TRBV7-9 and TRBJ2-2, with D hard to call. The CDR3 covers 12 residues. V gave up 5 bases and J gave up 4 bases, with 5 bases separating them. Germline-derived CDR1 and CDR2 are SEHNR and FQNEAQ (reference sequence). Here the CDR3 reads CASSPGTGELFF. Here the CDR3 DNA reads TGTGCCAGCAGCCCCGGCACCGGGGAGCTGTTTTTT.

This clone was picked up one time. The rearrangement joins TRBV10-3 to TRBJ2-7; TRBD1 matches 7 bases. With 5 bases clipped from V and 2 bases from J, the junction kept 6 bases outside the gene matches. This CDR3 has 14 residues. Germline values: CDR1 ENHRY, CDR2 SYGVKD. In DNA, the CDR3 is TGTGCCATCAGTCTGAGACAGGGAACCTACGAGCAGTACTTC. It encodes CAISLRQGTYEQYF.

The CDR3 here is CASIFTPGVGNTIYF. The CDR3 DNA reads as TGTGCCAGCATCTTCACCCCGGGGGTCGGAAACACCATATATTTT. This chain connects TRBV7-2 to TRBJ1-3; D is perhaps TRBD1 (5 bases). CDR1 is SGHTA, CDR2 FQGNSA, per germline. V was pared by 7 bases and J by 4 bases, with 17 bases between. The CDR3 has 15 residues. The variable domain in full, with the rest retrieved from reference TRBV7-2 and TRBJ1-3, is GAGVSQSPSNKVTEKGKDVELRCDPISGHTALYWYRQSLGQGLEFLIYFQGNSAPDKSGLPSDRFSAERTGGSVSTLTIQRTQQEDSAVYLCASIFTPGVGNTIYFGEGSWLTVV.